Below, 26 T cell receptor beta chains from the same sample are listed, as sequenced in a study of cytomegalovirus exposure and HLA in healthy donors. PCR was performed using 60 Vbeta and 13 Jbeta primers. Assay: immunoSEQ multiplex PCR; the TCRdb copy retains only in-frame clones and omits some. The sample lists around 200,000 clones, 65% to 90% seen once, with more than 0.95% in the top ten. Specimen: PBMCs. The receptors were sampled from a girl aged 2-10 years in good health and CMV-seropositive.

V is TRBV19 and J is TRBJ2-7; D not resolved. The V end lost 5 bases, the J end lost 0 bases, and 17 bases lay between the germline ends. Per germline, CDR1 LNHDA and CDR2 SQIVND (reference sequence). This CDR3 is 16 amino acids long. The CDR3 sequence: CASSDWKADSSYEQYF. The CDR3 DNA follows: TGTGCCAGTAGTGATTGGAAGGCGGATAGCTCCTACGAGCAGTACTTC.

The V call is TRBV6-1, the J call TRBJ2-1, with D maybe TRBD1 (6 bases). V was trimmed by 6 bases and J by 8 bases, leaving 17 bases between them. This CDR3 contains 14 residues. CDR1 is MNHNS and CDR2 is SASEGT in the germline V gene. The CDR3 DNA is TGTGCCAGCAGACCCACAGGGAGTTGGGATGAGCAGTTCTTC. Amino acids: CASRPTGSWDEQFF.

The chain employs TRBV5-1 and TRBJ2-1; 8 bases align to TRBD1. Germline V gene data show CDR1 as SGHRS and CDR2 as YFSETQ. The CDR3 extends over 15 amino acids. V trimming: 3 bases; J trimming: 7 bases; junction bases outside the gene matches: 9. Here the CDR3 reads CASSSAGQGRNEQFF. The CDR3 DNA is TGCGCCAGCAGCTCGGCCGGACAGGGCCGAAATGAGCAGTTCTTC. Supplemented by reference TRBV5-1 and TRBJ2-1, the full variable domain reads KAGVTQTPRYLIKTRGQQVTLSCSPISGHRSVSWYQQTPGQGLQFLFEYFSETQRNKGNFPGRFSGRQFSNSRSEMNVSTLELGDSALYLCASSSAGQGRNEQFFGPGTRLTVL.

The V and J genes are TRBV30 and TRBJ1-2; 7 bases match TRBD1. V gave up 3 bases and J gave up 2 bases; unmatched junction bases: 6. This CDR3 has 14 residues. From germline, CDR1 is GTSNPN and CDR2 SVGIG (reference sequence). In DNA, the CDR3 is TGTGCCTGGAGGAGTGGACAGGCAAACTATGGCTACACCTTC. Its translation is CAWRSGQANYGYTF.

The chain recombines TRBV29-1 with TRBJ2-7, with 8 bases fitting TRBD1. This CDR3 contains 12 residues. The J segment lost 3 bases and the V segment lost 7 bases, leaving 5 bases of the junction unmatched. Germline lookup yields CDR1 SQVTM and CDR2 ANQGSEA. DNA for the CDR3: TGCAGCGCCGGACAGGGTTACTACGAGCAGTACTTC. Its translation: CSAGQGYYEQYF.

DNA of the CDR3: TGTGCCAGCAGCCAGTTTTGGGGCAGAAACACTGAAGCTTTCTTT. This translates into CASSQFWGRNTEAFF. This chain links TRBV11-2 with TRBJ1-1, with a possible D match to TRBD1 (5 bases). The V gene's germline CDR1 is SGHAT and CDR2 FQNNGV. Trimming pared 5 bases from V and 2 bases from J, leaving 15 bases between. This CDR3 region has 15 residues. Using reference TRBV11-2 and TRBJ1-1 for the parts outside the CDR3, the full variable domain is EAGVAQSPRYKIIEKRQSVAFWCNPISGHATLYWYQQILGQGPKLLIQFQNNGVVDDSQLPKDRFSAERLKGVDSTLKIQPAKLEDSAVYLCASSQFWGRNTEAFFGQGTRLTVV.

The rearrangement joins TRBV29-1 to TRBJ1-1; possible D gene TRBD1, 6 bases. The CDR3 length is 13 residues. V lost 4 bases and J lost 3, with 12 bases in between. Germline V gives CDR1 SQVTM, CDR2 ANQGSEA. The CDR3 region is CSVAQGWDTEAFF. The CDR3 region has the DNA TGCAGCGTTGCCCAGGGGTGGGACACTGAAGCTTTCTTT. Full variable domain (rest looked up from reference TRBV29-1 and TRBJ1-1): SAVISQKPSRDICQRGTSLTIQCQVDSQVTMMFWYRQQPGQSLTLIATANQGSEATYESGFVIDKFPISRPNLTFSTLTVSNMSPEDSSIYLCSVAQGWDTEAFFGQGTRLTVV.

The genes are TRBV11-2 and TRBJ1-1, with D possibly matching TRBD1 (5 bases). The germline V and J ends were trimmed by 1 base and 1 base, with 13 bases remaining between them. This CDR3 has 16 residues. Germline CDR1 SGHAT, CDR2 FQNNGV. DNA of the CDR3: TGTGCCAGCAGCTTAGGATCGGGGGGATGGAACACTGAAGCTTTCTTT. Its translation: CASSLGSGGWNTEAFF.

This clone has a single count. J is TRBJ2-1 and V is TRBV5-6; no definite D call. Germline V gene lookup returns CDR1 SGHDT and CDR2 YYEEEE. The CDR3 extends over 15 amino acids. Trimming shortened V by 4 bases and J by 0 bases, and 11 bases separated the two germline ends. The CDR3 loop reads CASSPDMSSYNEQFF. The DNA of the CDR3 is TGTGCCAGCAGCCCCGACATGAGCTCCTACAATGAGCAGTTCTTC.

V is TRBV23-1 and J is TRBJ2-3; TRBD1 might be the D (6 bases). TRBV23-1 is assigned to the ORF class and has an uncertain function. Trimming stripped 9 bases from V and 2 bases from J, with 9 bases between. The CDR3 is made up of 12 amino acids. In DNA, the CDR3 is TGCGCCAGGGGACACCACACAGATACGCAGTATTTT. This gives the protein CARGHHTDTQYF.

This clone was counted only a few times. This chain joins TRBV27 and TRBJ2-1; 11 bases are a match to TRBD2. CDR1 and CDR2 (germline): MNHEY, SMNVEV (reference sequence). CDR3 length equals 15 residues. The J segment lost 6 bases and the V segment lost 5 bases, leaving 6 bases of the junction unmatched. The CDR3 region has the DNA TGTGCCAGCAGTGAGGGACTAGCGGCTACCAATGAGCAGTTCTTC. It codes for CASSEGLAATNEQFF.

This clone was counted a few times. The rearrangement joins TRBV6-1 to TRBJ2-7; maybe TRBD1 (6 bases). Trimming shortened V by 4 bases and J by 2 bases, and 12 bases separated the two germline ends. CDR3 length: 14 amino acids. Per germline, CDR1 MNHNS and CDR2 SASEGT. CDR3 nucleotide sequence: TGTGCCAGCAGTGTACAGGGTTTTCCCTACGAGCAGTACTTC. Amino acid sequence: CASSVQGFPYEQYF.

The CDR3 here is CASSAGLLSTDTQYF. CDR3 nucleotides: TGTGCCAGCAGCGCCGGACTACTAAGCACAGATACGCAGTATTTT. The V and J genes are TRBV9 and TRBJ2-3; TRBD2 is a possible D gene (6 bases). Between the trimmed V and J ends, which lost 3 bases and 0 bases, there was a span of 11 bases. The V gene's germline CDR1 is SGDLS and CDR2 YYNGEE. The CDR3 has 15 amino acids.

V and J are TRBV5-4 and TRBJ1-2, with 11 positions matching TRBD1. The V gene end was trimmed by 4 bases and the J gene end by 7 bases; junction bases not matched to a gene: 3. Germline-derived CDR1 and CDR2 are SGHNT and YYREEE (reference sequence). The length of the CDR3 is 13 residues. CDR3 DNA: TGTGCCAGCAGCACCGGGACAGGGGGTGGCTACACCTTC. This translates into CASSTGTGGGYTF.

This clone was found once. The chain recombines TRBV2 with TRBJ1-2, with 7 bases fitting TRBD1. Trimming cost V 5 bases and J 6 bases; bases outside gene matches: 6. Looked up from germline, CDR1 is SNHLY and CDR2 is FYNNEI. The CDR3 runs 13 residues. Here the CDR3 reads CASSSQGLDGYTF. As DNA, the CDR3 is TGTGCCAGCAGTTCACAGGGGTTGGATGGCTACACCTTC.

The CDR3 DNA is TGTGCCACCAGCAGAGTTGACGGGGTGGGCACCGGGGAGCTGTTTTTT. Translation gives CATSRVDGVGTGELFF. This chain links TRBV15 with TRBJ2-2, with D perhaps matching TRBD2 (5 bases). Trimming cost V 1 base and J 4 bases, with 13 bases left between them. The V gene's germline CDR1 is LNHNV and CDR2 YYDKDF (reference sequence). The CDR3 is made up of 16 amino acids.

J is TRBJ1-5 and V is TRBV7-9; D unclear. Trimming pared 5 bases from V and 9 bases from J, leaving 14 bases between. CDR1 and CDR2 from the germline V gene are SEHNR and FQNEAQ (reference sequence). The CDR3 extends over 13 amino acids. CDR3 bases: TGTGCCAGCAGCCCCCAGGAATTTTCGCCCCAGCATTTT. Its protein product is CASSPQEFSPQHF.

This clone was detected only a few times. J is TRBJ2-5 and V is TRBV29-1, with 8 bases matching TRBD1. The J call may be mistaken, given a closer DNA end match to TRBJ2-7. The germline CDR1 and CDR2 sequences are SQVTM and ANQGSEA. The CDR3 has 15 residues. CDR3: CSVYTGTGAISEQYF. The CDR3 DNA follows: TGCAGCGTTTACACCGGGACAGGAGCCATCAGCGAGCAGTACTTC.

This chain connects TRBV9 to TRBJ2-3; 8 bases match TRBD2. Per germline, CDR1 SGDLS and CDR2 YYNGEE. Losses at the gene ends were 0 bases for V and 6 bases for J; bases not matched to a gene: 9. The CDR3 is made up of 16 amino acids. CDR3 in amino acids: CASSVGTSYTADTQYF. CDR3 DNA sequence: TGTGCCAGCAGCGTAGGGACTAGCTATACGGCCGATACGCAGTATTTT. The full variable domain, rest sourced from reference TRBV9 and TRBJ2-3, is DSGVTQTPKHLITATGQRVTLRCSPRSGDLSVYWYQQSLDQGLQFLIQYYNGEERAKGNILERFSAQQFPDLHSELNLSSLELGDSALYFCASSVGTSYTADTQYFGPGTRLTVL.

In this sample, this clone turned up once. V usage is TRBV30 and J usage is TRBJ2-5, with D possibly being TRBD2 (6 bases). Trimming took 1 base from V and 1 from J, leaving 10 bases between them. In germline, CDR1 is GTSNPN, CDR2 SVGIG (reference sequence). The CDR3 is made up of 14 amino acids. The CDR3 DNA reads as TGTGCCTGGAGTGGCGGGAACTCCCAAGAGACCCAGTACTTC. Translation: CAWSGGNSQETQYF. The variable domain in full, with the rest retrieved from reference TRBV30 and TRBJ2-5, is SQTIHQWPATLVQPVGSPLSLECTVEGTSNPNLYWYRQAAGRGLQLLFYSVGIGQISSEVPQNLSASRPQDRQFILSSKKLLLSDSGFYLCAWSGGNSQETQYFGPGTRLLVL.

The chain is built from TRBV11-2 and TRBJ1-2; a weak D match, TRBD1 (6 bases). The V gene's germline CDR1 is SGHAT and CDR2 FQNNGV. The CDR3 extends over 13 amino acids. Between the trimmed V and J ends, which lost 5 bases and 3 bases, there was a span of 10 bases. CDR3 sequence reads: CASSDRTDYGYTF. The CDR3 DNA reads as TGTGCCAGCAGCGACCGGACAGACTATGGCTACACCTTC.

The chain joins TRBV12-5 to TRBJ2-3; 11 bases fit TRBD1. This CDR3 comprises 15 residues. Trimming cost V 6 bases and J 5 bases; bases outside gene matches: 7. CDR1 and CDR2 (germline): LGHNT, FRNRAP. CDR3 DNA: TGTGCTAGTGGGGCCGGGACAGGGGGGGGAGATACGCAGTATTTT. Amino acids: CASGAGTGGGDTQYF.

The gene calls are TRBV19 and TRBJ1-5, with a possible D match to TRBD1 (5 bases). The germline V gene has CDR1 LNHDA and CDR2 SQIVND (reference sequence). The CDR3 is made up of 20 amino acids. The germline V and J ends were trimmed by 7 bases and 7 bases, with 35 bases remaining between them. CDR3 protein: CASKDTLGRYIWGLGQPQHF. CDR3 in DNA: TGTGCCAGTAAAGACACCCTAGGAAGATATATTTGGGGACTAGGGCAGCCCCAGCATTTT.

This clone was seen only once. This chain connects TRBV28 to TRBJ2-1, with 12 bases that match TRBD2. The germline gives CDR1 MDHEN, CDR2 SYDVKM. This CDR3 is 17 amino acids long. V lost 5 bases to trimming and J lost 2 bases; unmatched junction nucleotides: 7. In nucleotides, the CDR3 is TGTGCCAGCAGTCCAAGACTAGCGGGAGTTGCCTACAATGAGCAGTTCTTC. Encoded protein: CASSPRLAGVAYNEQFF.

CDR3 sequence (DNA): TGTGCCAGCAGTTCAAGGGGGTTGGATGGCTACACCTTC. Translating gives CASSSRGLDGYTF. The chain is built from TRBV27 and TRBJ1-2; D perhaps matches TRBD1 (6 bases). The germline gives CDR1 MNHEY, CDR2 SMNVEV (reference sequence). This CDR3 contains 13 residues. V was trimmed by 4 bases and J by 6 bases, leaving 12 bases between them.

The chain has TRBV9 and TRBJ2-1; TRBD2 agrees at 7 bases. The CDR3 is 14 amino acids. Germline trimming cut 3 bases from V and 6 bases from J; bases unmatched to any gene: 6. Germline values: CDR1 SGDLS, CDR2 YYNGEE. CDR3 nucleotides: TGTGCCAGCAGCGCGATGGGGGAGGGCAATGAGCAGTTCTTC. Translation gives CASSAMGEGNEQFF.